What follows are 9 T cell receptor beta chains derived from one specimen sequenced in a study of blood T cells in healthy people across ages (dated by TCRdb to 2013 to 2016). The method was 5' RACE. The run used an Illumina HiSeq 2500. A second roughly 6 to 12 cycle PCR used a sample-barcoded 5' primer and a J-beta primer mix. TCRdb passed the public sequencing reads through fastp at Q25 and MiXCR, retaining productive beta sequences. Every entry covers one CDR3 protein and lists the most common genes and DNA from its rows. A total of around 1.5 million distinct CDR3 sequences appear in this sample, about 43% of them only once. The ten biggest clones cover under 8% of the sample. Sequences were obtained from blood. Receptors originate from a woman aged 18 to 35 in good health.

The chain recombines TRBV10-3 with TRBJ1-1; maybe TRBD1 (6 bases). CDR1 and CDR2 (germline): ENHRY, SYGVKD. The CDR3 loop spans 16 amino acids. V was clipped by 2 bases and J by 0 bases, with 13 bases between them. This CDR3 is CAISEPGGTMNTEAFF. DNA for the CDR3: TGTGCCATCAGTGAGCCGGGTGGGACAATGAACACTGAAGCTTTCTTT.

This clonotype was found once. The chain's CDR3 is CASSVTGNGPHEQYF. The CDR3 region has the DNA TGCGCCAGCAGTGTGACAGGGAACGGCCCTCACGAGCAGTACTTC. The chain links TRBV10-1 to TRBJ2-7; 7 bases fit TRBD1. V lost 4 bases, J lost 5 bases, and 11 bases stayed unmatched. Germline V gene sequence: CDR1 WNHNN, CDR2 SYGVQD (reference sequence). CDR3 size: 15 residues.

The chain is built from TRBV29-1 and TRBJ2-3; weak D call: TRBD2 (6 bases). Germline V gene data show CDR1 as SQVTM and CDR2 as ANQGSEA. V lost 6 bases and J lost 4, with 14 bases in between. There are 13 residues in the CDR3. CDR3 DNA: TGCAGCGTCAAGGAGGGGAAGGCAGATACGCAGTATTTT. Translation gives CSVKEGKADTQYF.

The chain employs TRBV7-9 and TRBJ1-1; D uncertain. The V end was cut by 5 bases, the J end by 1 base, with 20 bases between. Germline lookup yields CDR1 SEHNR and CDR2 FQNEAQ (reference sequence). The CDR3 has 17 residues. The DNA of the CDR3 is TGTGCCAGCAGCCAACGGTTACCCCTGATAAGGAACACTGAAGCTTTCTTT. This translates into CASSQRLPLIRNTEAFF. Based on the CDR3 plus reference TRBV7-9 and TRBJ1-1, the full variable domain is DTGVSQNPRHKITKRGQNVTFRCDPISEHNRLYWYRQTLGQGPEFLTYFQNEAQLEKSRLLSDRFSAERPKGSFSTLEIQRTEQGDSAMYLCASSQRLPLIRNTEAFFGQGTRLTVV.

This clonotype is a singleton in its sample. The chain couples TRBV4-2 to TRBJ1-2; TRBD1 might be the D (6 bases). This CDR3 is 17 amino acids long. V lost 5 bases and J lost 4, with 23 bases in between. The V gene's germline CDR1 is LGHNA and CDR2 YNFKEQ. The CDR3 DNA reads TGTGCCAGCAGCGAAGGGGGGCACAGGGTAGTAAGCTATGGCTACACCTTC. This encodes CASSEGGHRVVSYGYTF.

This clonotype appeared a few times. The chain carries TRBV20-1 and TRBJ2-3; 8 bases fit TRBD2. Per germline, CDR1 DFQATT and CDR2 SNEGSKA (reference sequence). The CDR3 covers 15 residues. Germline trimming cut 1 base from V and 0 bases from J; bases unmatched to any gene: 3. CDR3 residues: CSARAERGSTDTQYF. The CDR3 nucleotides read TGCAGTGCTAGAGCTGAGCGGGGGAGCACAGATACGCAGTATTTT.

This chain connects TRBV20-1 to TRBJ2-3; perhaps TRBD1 as D (5 bases). This CDR3 is built from 16 residues. CDR1 DFQATT and CDR2 SNEGSKA come from the germline V gene (reference sequence). V gave up 1 base and J gave up 3 bases, with 17 bases separating them. The CDR3 DNA sequence: TGCAGTGCTAGAGGGAGAGTTGGGCAGGGAACAGATACGCAGTATTTT. The encoded protein is CSARGRVGQGTDTQYF.

This clonotype was counted a few times. V gene TRBV6-1 combines with J gene TRBJ2-1, with TRBD2 matching 12 bases. Germline-derived CDR1 and CDR2 are MNHNS and SASEGT. The V and J ends lost 4 bases and 9 bases, in that order; junction bases with no gene match: 13. The CDR3 totals 17 residues. The CDR3 protein is CASSATGASGRASEQFF. The CDR3 DNA reads as TGTGCCAGCAGTGCCACGGGTGCTAGCGGGAGGGCCTCTGAGCAGTTCTTC.

This clonotype was detected only a few times. V usage is TRBV10-2 and J usage is TRBJ2-5; D is uncertain. The CDR3 spans 14 residues. CDR1 and CDR2 (germline): WSHSY, SAAADI. The germline V and J ends were trimmed by 6 bases and 4 bases, with 15 bases remaining between them. CDR3 sequence reads: CASRGALVSETQYF. The CDR3, as DNA: TGCGCCAGCAGAGGAGCCCTAGTGTCAGAGACCCAGTACTTC.